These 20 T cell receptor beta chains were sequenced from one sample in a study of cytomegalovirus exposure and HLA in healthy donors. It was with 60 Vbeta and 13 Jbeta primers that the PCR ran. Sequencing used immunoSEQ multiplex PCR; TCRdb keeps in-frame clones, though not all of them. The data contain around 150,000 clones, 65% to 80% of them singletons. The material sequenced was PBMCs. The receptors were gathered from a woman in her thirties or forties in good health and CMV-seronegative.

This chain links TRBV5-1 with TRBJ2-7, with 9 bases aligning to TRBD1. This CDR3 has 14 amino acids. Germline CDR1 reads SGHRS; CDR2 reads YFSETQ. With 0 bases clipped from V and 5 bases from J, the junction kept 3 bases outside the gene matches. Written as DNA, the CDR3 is TGCGCCAGCAGCTTGGACAGGGGGCTGGACGAGCAGTACTTC. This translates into CASSLDRGLDEQYF.

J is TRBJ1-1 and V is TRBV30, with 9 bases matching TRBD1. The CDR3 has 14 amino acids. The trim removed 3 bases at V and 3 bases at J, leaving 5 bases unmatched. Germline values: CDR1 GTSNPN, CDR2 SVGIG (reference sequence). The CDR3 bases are TGTGCCTGGAGGGGGACAGGGTGGTACACTGAAGCTTTCTTT. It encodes CAWRGTGWYTEAFF.

CDR3 DNA: TGTGCCAGCAGCCCCGTCTGCCGGGGGACTAGGTTCTACGAGCAGTACTTC. Translation: CASSPVCRGTRFYEQYF. This chain joins TRBV12-1 and TRBJ2-7; the DNA was not used to check the table's D call, TRBD2. TRBV12-1 has pseudogene status. The length of the CDR3 is 17 residues.

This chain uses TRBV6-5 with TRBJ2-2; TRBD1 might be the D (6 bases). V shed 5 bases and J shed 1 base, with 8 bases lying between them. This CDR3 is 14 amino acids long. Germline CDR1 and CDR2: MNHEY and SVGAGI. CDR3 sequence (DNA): TGTGCCAGCAGTACGGACAGGAACACCGGGGAGCTGTTTTTT. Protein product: CASSTDRNTGELFF.

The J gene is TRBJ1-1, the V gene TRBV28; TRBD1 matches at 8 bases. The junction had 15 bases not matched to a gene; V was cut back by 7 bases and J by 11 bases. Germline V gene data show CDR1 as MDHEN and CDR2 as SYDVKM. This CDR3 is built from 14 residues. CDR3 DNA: TGTGCCAGCACTACGGCGGGGACAGGTGGTTGGGCTTTCTTT. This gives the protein CASTTAGTGGWAFF.

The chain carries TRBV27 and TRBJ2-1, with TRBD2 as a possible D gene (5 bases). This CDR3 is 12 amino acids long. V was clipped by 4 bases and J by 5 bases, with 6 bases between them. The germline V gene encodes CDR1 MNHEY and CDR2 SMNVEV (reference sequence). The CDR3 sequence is CASSSGNNEQFF. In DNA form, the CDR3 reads TGTGCCAGCAGTTCCGGGAACAATGAGCAGTTCTTC.

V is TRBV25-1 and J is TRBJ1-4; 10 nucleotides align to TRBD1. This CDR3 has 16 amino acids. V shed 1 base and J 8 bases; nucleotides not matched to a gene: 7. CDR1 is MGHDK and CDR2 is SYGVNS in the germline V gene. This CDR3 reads CASSESGRTGGEKLFF. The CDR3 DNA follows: TGTGCCAGCAGTGAATCCGGTCGGACAGGGGGAGAAAAACTGTTTTTT.

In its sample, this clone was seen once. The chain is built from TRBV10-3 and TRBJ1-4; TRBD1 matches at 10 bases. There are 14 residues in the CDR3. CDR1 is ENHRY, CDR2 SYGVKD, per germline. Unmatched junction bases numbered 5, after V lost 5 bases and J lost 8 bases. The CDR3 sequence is CAISLGTGAEKLFF. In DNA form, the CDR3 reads TGTGCCATCAGTCTTGGGACAGGGGCCGAAAAACTGTTTTTT.

The CDR3 bases are TGTGCCAGCAGTGAAGGAGGCCTGAAGGGCGATACGCAGTATTTT. It yields the protein CASSEGGLKGDTQYF. This chain uses TRBV25-1 with TRBJ2-3; a weak D match, TRBD2 (5 bases). V was trimmed by 2 bases and J by 6 bases, leaving 15 bases between them. CDR3 length: 15 residues. CDR1 MGHDK and CDR2 SYGVNS come from the germline V gene.

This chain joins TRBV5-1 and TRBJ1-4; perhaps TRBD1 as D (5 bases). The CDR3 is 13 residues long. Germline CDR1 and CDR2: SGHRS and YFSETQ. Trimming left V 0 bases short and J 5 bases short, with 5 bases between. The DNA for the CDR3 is TGCGCCAGCAGCTTGGGACAGAATGAAAAACTGTTTTTT. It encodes CASSLGQNEKLFF. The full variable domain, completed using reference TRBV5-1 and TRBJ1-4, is KAGVTQTPRYLIKTRGQQVTLSCSPISGHRSVSWYQQTPGQGLQFLFEYFSETQRNKGNFPGRFSGRQFSNSRSEMNVSTLELGDSALYLCASSLGQNEKLFFGSGTQLSVL.

The DNA of the CDR3 is TGTGCCAGCAGGGAGGGAGCATATAGCAATCAGCCCCAGCATTTT. Translated: CASREGAYSNQPQHF. The rearrangement joins TRBV27 to TRBJ1-5; D remains unclear. V gave up 6 bases and J gave up 0 bases, with 12 bases separating them. Germline CDR1 and CDR2: MNHEY and SMNVEV (reference sequence). This CDR3 region has 15 residues.

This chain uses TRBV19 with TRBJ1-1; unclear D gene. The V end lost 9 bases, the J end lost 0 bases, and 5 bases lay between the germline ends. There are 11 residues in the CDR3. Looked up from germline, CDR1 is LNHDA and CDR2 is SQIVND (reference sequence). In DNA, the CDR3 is TGTGCCAGCCACTTGAACACTGAAGCTTTCTTT. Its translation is CASHLNTEAFF.

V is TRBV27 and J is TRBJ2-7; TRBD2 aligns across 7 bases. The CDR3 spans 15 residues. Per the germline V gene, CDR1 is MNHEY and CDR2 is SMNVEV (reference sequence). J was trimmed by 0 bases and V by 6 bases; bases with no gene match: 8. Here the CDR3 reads CASRTERDYSYEQYF. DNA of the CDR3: TGTGCCAGCAGGACAGAAAGGGACTACTCCTACGAGCAGTACTTC.

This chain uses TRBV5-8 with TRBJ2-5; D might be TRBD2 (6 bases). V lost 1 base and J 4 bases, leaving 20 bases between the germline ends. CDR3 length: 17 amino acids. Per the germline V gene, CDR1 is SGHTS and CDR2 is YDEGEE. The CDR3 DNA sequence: TGTGCCAGCAGCTTGATCGACAACTCGGGGGTAGGAGAGACCCAGTACTTC. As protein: CASSLIDNSGVGETQYF.

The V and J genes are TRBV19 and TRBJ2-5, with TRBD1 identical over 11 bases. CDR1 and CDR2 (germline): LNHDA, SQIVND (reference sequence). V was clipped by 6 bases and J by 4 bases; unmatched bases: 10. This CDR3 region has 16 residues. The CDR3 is CASRPSTGTGGETQYF. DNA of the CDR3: TGTGCCAGTAGGCCTTCCACCGGGACAGGGGGAGAGACCCAGTACTTC.

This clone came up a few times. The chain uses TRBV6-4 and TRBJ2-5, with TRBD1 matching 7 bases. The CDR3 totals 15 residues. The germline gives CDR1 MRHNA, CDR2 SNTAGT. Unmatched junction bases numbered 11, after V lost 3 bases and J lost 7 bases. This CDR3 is CASSDGGDSLRTQYF. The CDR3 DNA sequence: TGTGCCAGCAGTGATGGTGGGGACAGCTTACGGACCCAGTACTTC.

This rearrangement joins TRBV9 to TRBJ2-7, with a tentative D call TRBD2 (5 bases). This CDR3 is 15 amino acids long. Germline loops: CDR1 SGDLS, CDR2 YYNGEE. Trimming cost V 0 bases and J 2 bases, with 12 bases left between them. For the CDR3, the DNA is TGTGCCAGCAGCGTAGTAGGAAGCGGAGCCTACGAGCAGTACTTC. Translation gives CASSVVGSGAYEQYF.

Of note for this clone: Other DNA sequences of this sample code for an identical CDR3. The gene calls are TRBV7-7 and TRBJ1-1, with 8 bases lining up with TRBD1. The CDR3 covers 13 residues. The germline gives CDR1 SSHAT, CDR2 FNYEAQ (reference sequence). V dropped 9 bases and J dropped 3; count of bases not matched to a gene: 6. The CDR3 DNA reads TGTGCCAGTAGCCAGACAGGGGACACTGAAGCTTTCTTT. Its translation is CASSQTGDTEAFF.

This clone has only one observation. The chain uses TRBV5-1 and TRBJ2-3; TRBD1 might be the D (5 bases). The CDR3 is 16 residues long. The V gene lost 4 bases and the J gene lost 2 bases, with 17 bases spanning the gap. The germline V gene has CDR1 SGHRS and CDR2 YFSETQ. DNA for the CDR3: TGCGCCAGCAGCCCACGGCTGTCAGGGAACACAGATACGCAGTATTTT. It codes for CASSPRLSGNTDTQYF.

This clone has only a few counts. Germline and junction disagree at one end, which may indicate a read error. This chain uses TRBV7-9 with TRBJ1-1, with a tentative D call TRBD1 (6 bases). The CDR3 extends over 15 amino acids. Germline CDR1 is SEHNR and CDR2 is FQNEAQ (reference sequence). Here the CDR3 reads CSSSSQGGAGTEAFF. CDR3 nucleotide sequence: TGTTCCAGCAGCTCCCAAGGGGGTGCGGGCACTGAAGCTTTCTTT.